The clone carrying this T cell receptor (beta chain) was observed a handful of times. Its matching antigen is unknown. TCRdb fed the 5' RACE reads into MiXCR, producing one record per CDR3 protein. The sample records hundreds of thousands of distinct CDR3 sequences, roughly 20% being singletons. These data originate in a study of T-cell memory formation after mild COVID-19. Study results and caveats: Largely, contracting CD4+ clones fell within CM and EM, and contracting CD8+ clones within EMRA.

The CDR3 consists of 12 residues. V was pared by 3 bases and J by 9 bases, with 9 bases between. This sequence was found in an adult woman who had mild COVID-19 (a few samples of this study predate the infection). Cell type and time point are not known. The genes are TRBV12-3 or TRBV12-4 and TRBJ2-1; either TRBD1 or TRBD2 may supply D (5 bases each). Input material: PBMCs or a T cell subset sorted from them (not recorded which). CDR3 coding DNA: TGTGCCAGCAGTTTCGGGGCGGCTGAGCAGTTCTTC. This sequence encodes CASSFGAAEQFF.